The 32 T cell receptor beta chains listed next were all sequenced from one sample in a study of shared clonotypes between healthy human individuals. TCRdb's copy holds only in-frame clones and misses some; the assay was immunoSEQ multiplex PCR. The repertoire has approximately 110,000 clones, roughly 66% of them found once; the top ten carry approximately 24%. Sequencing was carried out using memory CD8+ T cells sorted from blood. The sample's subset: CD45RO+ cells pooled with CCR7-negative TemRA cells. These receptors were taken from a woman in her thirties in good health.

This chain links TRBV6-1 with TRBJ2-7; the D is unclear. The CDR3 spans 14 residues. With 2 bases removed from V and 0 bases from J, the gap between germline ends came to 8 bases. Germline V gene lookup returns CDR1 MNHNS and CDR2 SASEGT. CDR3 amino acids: CASSEFKNSYEQYF. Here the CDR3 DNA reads TGTGCCAGCAGTGAATTCAAGAACTCCTACGAGCAGTACTTC.

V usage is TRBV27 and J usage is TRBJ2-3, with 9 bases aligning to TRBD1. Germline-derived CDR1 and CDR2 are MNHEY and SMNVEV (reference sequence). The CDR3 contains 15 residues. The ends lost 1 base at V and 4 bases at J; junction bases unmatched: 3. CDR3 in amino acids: CASSLFTGGADTQYF. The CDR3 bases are TGTGCCAGCAGTTTATTCACAGGGGGCGCAGATACGCAGTATTTT.

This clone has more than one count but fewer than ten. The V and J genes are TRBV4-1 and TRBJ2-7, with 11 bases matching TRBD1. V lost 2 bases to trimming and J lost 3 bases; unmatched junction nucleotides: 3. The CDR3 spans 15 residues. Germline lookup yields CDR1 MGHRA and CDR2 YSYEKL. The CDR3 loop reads CASSQRTGGIYEQYF. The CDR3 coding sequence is TGCGCCAGCAGCCAAAGGACAGGGGGCATCTACGAGCAGTACTTC.

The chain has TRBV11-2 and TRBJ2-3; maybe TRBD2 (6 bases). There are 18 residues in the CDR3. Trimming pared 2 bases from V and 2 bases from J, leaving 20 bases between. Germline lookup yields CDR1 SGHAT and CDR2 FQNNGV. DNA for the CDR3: TGTGCCAGCAGCTTACTACTCGCCATAGTAGCGGCCACAGATACGCAGTATTTT. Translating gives CASSLLLAIVAATDTQYF.

In DNA form, the CDR3 reads TGTGCCAGCAGTTCCACCGGGACTCCGGTGGGGGAGCTGTTTTTT. Amino acids: CASSSTGTPVGELFF. The V gene is TRBV11-3, the J gene TRBJ2-2; maybe TRBD2 (6 bases). CDR1 is SGHNT, CDR2 YENEEA, per germline. The CDR3 totals 15 residues. Trimming took 6 bases from V and 8 from J, leaving 19 bases between them.

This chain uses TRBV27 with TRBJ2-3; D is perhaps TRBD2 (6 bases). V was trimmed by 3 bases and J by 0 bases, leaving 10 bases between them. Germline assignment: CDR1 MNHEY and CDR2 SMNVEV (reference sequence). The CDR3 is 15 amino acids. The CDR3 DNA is TGTGCCAGCAGTTTCACTAGCAGGAGCACAGATACGCAGTATTTT. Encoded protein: CASSFTSRSTDTQYF.

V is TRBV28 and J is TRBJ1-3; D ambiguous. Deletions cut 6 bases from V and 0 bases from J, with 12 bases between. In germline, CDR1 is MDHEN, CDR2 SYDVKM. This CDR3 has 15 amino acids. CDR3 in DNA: TGTGCCAGCAGGAGAGGAGGATTCTCTGGAAACACCATATATTTT. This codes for CASRRGGFSGNTIYF.

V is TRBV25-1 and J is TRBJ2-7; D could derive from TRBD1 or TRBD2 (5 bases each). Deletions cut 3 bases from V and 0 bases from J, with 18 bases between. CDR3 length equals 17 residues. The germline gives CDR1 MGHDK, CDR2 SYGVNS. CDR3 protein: CASSEYQEDKSSYEQYF. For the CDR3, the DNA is TGTGCCAGCAGTGAGTATCAGGAGGACAAGAGCTCCTACGAGCAGTACTTC.

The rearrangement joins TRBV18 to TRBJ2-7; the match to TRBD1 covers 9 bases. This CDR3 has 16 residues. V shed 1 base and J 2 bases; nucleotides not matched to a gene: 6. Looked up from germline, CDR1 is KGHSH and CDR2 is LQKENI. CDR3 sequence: CASSPQETGGPYEQYF. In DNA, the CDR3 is TGTGCCAGCTCACCACAGGAGACAGGGGGGCCCTACGAGCAGTACTTC. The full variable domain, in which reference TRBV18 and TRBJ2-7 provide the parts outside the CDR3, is NAGVMQNPRHLVRRRGQEARLRCSPMKGHSHVYWYRQLPEEGLKFMVYLQKENIIDESGMPKERFSAEFPKEGPSILRIQQVVRGDSAAYFCASSPQETGGPYEQYFGPGTRLTVT.

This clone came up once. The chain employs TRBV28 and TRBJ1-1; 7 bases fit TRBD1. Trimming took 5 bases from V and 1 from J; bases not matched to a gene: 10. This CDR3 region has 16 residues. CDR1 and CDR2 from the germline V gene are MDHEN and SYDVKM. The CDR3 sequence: CASSRSVWTGNTEAFF. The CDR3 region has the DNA TGTGCCAGCAGTCGCTCAGTGTGGACAGGGAACACTGAAGCTTTCTTT.

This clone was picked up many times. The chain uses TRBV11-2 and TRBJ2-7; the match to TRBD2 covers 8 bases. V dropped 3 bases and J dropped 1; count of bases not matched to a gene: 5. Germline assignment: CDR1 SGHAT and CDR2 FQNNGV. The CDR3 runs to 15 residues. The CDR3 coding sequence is TGTGCCAGCAGCTTTCGGGTAGCGGGGTCCTACGAGCAGTACTTC. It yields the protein CASSFRVAGSYEQYF.

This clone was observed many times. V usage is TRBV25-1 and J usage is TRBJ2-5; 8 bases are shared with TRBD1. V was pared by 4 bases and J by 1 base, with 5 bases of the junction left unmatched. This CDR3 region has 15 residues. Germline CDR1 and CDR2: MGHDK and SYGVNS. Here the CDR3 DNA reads TGTGCCAGCAGTGTACCGGGACAGGTCCAAGAGACCCAGTACTTC. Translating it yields CASSVPGQVQETQYF.

CDR3 sequence (DNA): TGTGCCACGACGGGACACCTCTACAATGAGCAGTTCTTC. Translated, it gives CATTGHLYNEQFF. The chain combines TRBV19 with TRBJ2-1; tentatively, D is TRBD1 (6 bases). In germline, CDR1 is LNHDA, CDR2 SQIVND (reference sequence). The CDR3 covers 13 residues. Trimming removed 10 bases from V and 3 bases from J, with 13 bases in between.

CDR3: CASSGWDVGGQLNYGYTF. The DNA for the CDR3 is TGTGCCAGCAGCGGTTGGGATGTAGGAGGACAACTTAACTATGGCTACACCTTC. The rearrangement joins TRBV9 to TRBJ1-2; D possibly corresponds to TRBD1 (5 bases). Looked up from germline, CDR1 is SGDLS and CDR2 is YYNGEE. V lost 3 bases to trimming and J lost 1 base, with 22 bases between them. The CDR3 is 18 residues long.

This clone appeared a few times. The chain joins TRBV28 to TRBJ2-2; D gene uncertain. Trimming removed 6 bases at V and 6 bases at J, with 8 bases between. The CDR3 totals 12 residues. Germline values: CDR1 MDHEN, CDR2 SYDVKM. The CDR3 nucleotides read TGTGCCAGCAGGAGGAGATCCGGGGAGCTGTTTTTT. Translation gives CASRRRSGELFF.

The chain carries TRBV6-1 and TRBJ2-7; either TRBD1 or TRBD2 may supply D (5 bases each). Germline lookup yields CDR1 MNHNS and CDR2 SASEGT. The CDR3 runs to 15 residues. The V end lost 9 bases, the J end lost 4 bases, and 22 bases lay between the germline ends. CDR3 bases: TGTGCCAGTGGGGGTTATAGCAGACAACTTTACGAGCAGTACTTC. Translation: CASGGYSRQLYEQYF.

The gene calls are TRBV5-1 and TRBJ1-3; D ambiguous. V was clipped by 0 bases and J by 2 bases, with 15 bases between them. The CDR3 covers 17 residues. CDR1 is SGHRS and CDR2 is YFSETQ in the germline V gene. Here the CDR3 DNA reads TGCGCCAGCAGCTTGGCCCCGGGTTTGGGTCCTGGAAACACCATATATTTT. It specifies CASSLAPGLGPGNTIYF.

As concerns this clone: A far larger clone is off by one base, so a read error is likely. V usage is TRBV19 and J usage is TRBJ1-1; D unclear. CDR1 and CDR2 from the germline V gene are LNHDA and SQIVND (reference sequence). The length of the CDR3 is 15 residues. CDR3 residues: CANSINSYMNTEAFF. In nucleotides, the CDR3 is TGTGCCAATAGTATAAACAGCTATATGAACACTGAAGCTTTCTTT.

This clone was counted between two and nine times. In DNA, the CDR3 is TGTGCCAGCAGCTTAGGACCGGGTCTAGCCGCCTACGAGCAGTACTTC. Translated, it gives CASSLGPGLAAYEQYF. This sequence joins TRBV7-2 and TRBJ2-7, with D possibly being TRBD2 (5 bases). There are 16 residues in the CDR3. Looked up from germline, CDR1 is SGHTA and CDR2 is FQGNSA. Deletions cut 1 base from V and 2 bases from J, with 15 bases between. Using reference TRBV7-2 and TRBJ2-7 for the parts outside the CDR3, the full variable domain is GAGVSQSPSNKVTEKGKDVELRCDPISGHTALYWYRQSLGQGLEFLIYFQGNSAPDKSGLPSDRFSAERTGGSVSTLTIQRTQQEDSAVYLCASSLGPGLAAYEQYFGPGTRLTVT.

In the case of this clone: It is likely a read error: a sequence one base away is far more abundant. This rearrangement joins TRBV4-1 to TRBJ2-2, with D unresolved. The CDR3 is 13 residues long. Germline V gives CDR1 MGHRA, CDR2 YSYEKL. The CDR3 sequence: CASSLEGTEELFF. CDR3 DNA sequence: TGCGCCAGCAGCCTAGAAGGAACCGAGGAGCTGTTTTTT.

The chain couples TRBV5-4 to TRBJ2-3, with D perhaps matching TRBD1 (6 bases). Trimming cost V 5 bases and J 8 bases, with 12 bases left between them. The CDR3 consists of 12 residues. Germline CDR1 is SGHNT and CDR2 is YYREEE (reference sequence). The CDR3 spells CASSWTAGTQYF. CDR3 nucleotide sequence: TGTGCCAGCAGTTGGACAGCCGGTACGCAGTATTTT.

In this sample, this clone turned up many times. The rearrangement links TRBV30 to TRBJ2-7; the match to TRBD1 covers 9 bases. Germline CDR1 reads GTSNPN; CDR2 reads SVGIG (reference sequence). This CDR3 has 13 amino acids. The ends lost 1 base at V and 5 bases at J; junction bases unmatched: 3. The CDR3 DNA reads TGTGCCTGGAGTGGTGGACAGGGGAACGAGCAGTACTTC. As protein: CAWSGGQGNEQYF.

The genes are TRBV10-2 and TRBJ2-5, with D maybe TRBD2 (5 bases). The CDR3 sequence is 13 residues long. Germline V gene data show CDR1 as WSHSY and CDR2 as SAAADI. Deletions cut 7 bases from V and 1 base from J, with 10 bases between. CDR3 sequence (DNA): TGCGCCAGCAATCATGCGGGCCAAGAGACCCAGTACTTC. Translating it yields CASNHAGQETQYF.

CDR3 sequence: CAISESRGRDYGYTF. CDR3 nucleotides: TGTGCCATCAGTGAGTCGCGGGGCAGAGACTATGGCTACACCTTC. V is TRBV10-3 and J is TRBJ1-2, with D maybe TRBD1 (5 bases). The V gene's germline CDR1 is ENHRY and CDR2 SYGVKD. The CDR3 extends over 15 amino acids. V was cut by 0 bases and J by 3 bases, with 11 bases left in between.

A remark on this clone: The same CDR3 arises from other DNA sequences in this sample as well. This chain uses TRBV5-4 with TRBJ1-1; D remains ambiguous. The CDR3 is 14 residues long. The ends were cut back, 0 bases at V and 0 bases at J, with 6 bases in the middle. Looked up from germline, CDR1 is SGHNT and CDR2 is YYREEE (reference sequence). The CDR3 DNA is TGTGCCAGCAGCTTGGGCGGCCTGAACACTGAAGCTTTCTTT. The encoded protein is CASSLGGLNTEAFF.

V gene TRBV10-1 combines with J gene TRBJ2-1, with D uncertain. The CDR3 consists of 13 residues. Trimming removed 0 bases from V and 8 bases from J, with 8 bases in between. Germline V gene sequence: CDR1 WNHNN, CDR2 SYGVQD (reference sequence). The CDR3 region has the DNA TGCGCCAGCAGTGAGTCGATTGGGTATGAGCAGTTCTTC. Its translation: CASSESIGYEQFF.

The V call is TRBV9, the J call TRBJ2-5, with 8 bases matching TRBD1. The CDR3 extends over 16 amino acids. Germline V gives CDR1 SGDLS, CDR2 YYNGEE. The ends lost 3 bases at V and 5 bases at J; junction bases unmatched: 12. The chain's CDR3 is CASSEVVQGAGETQYF. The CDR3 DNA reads TGTGCCAGCAGCGAAGTCGTGCAGGGGGCTGGTGAGACCCAGTACTTC.

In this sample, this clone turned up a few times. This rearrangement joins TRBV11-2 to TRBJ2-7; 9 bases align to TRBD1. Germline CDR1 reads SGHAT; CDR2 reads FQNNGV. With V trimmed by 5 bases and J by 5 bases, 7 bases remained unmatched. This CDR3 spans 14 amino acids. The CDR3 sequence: CASSRGTGIHEQYF. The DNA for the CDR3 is TGTGCCAGCAGCCGAGGGACAGGGATCCACGAGCAGTACTTC.

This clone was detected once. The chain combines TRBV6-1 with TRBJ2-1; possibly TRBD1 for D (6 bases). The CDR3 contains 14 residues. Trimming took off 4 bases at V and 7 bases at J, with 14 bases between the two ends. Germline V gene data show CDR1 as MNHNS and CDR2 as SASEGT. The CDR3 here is CASSVRDTENEQFF. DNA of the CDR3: TGTGCCAGCAGTGTACGGGACACAGAAAATGAGCAGTTCTTC.

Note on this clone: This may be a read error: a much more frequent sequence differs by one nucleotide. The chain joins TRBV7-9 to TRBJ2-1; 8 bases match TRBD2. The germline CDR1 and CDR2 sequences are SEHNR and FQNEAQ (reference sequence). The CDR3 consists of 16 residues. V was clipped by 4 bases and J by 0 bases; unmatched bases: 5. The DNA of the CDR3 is TGTGCCAGCAGCTCCCGGGGGGGGAGCTCCTACAATGAGCAGTTCTTC. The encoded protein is CASSSRGGSSYNEQFF.

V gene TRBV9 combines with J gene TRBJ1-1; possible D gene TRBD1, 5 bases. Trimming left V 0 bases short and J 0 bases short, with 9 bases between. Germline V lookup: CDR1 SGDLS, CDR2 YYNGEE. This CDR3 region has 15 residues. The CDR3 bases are TGTGCCAGCAGCGTAGAACGGGGCATGAACACTGAAGCTTTCTTT. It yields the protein CASSVERGMNTEAFF.

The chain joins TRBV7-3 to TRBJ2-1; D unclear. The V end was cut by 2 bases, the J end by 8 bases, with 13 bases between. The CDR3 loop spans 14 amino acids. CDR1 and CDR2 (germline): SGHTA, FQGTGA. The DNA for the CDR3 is TGTGCCAGCAGCTTAGTGGTTACGTCCCATGAGCAGTTCTTC. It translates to CASSLVVTSHEQFF.